This T cell receptor beta chain appears in the sequencing data of a study of blood T cell repertoires in COVID-19. On the study more broadly: There were acute and convalescent COVID-19 samples, and they came from the United States, Italy and Spain.

Assay used: immunoSEQ multiplex PCR; TCRdb lists only in-frame clones, some missing. This repertoire shows 80,000 to 100,000 clones, roughly 96% found once; its top ten account for 4% to 5.5%. V lost 1 base and J lost 6, with 12 bases in between. The CDR3 loop spans 15 amino acids. Germline V gene lookup returns CDR1 MNHEY and CDR2 SMNVEV (reference sequence). The specimen was peripheral blood. V gene TRBV27 combines with J gene TRBJ1-4; D gene unclear. The source is a human donor with active COVID-19. The donor label of this sample is uncertain. The CDR3 is CASSLFNSRDEKLFF. CDR3 DNA sequence: TGTGCCAGCAGTTTATTCAACTCGCGGGATGAAAAACTGTTTTTT.